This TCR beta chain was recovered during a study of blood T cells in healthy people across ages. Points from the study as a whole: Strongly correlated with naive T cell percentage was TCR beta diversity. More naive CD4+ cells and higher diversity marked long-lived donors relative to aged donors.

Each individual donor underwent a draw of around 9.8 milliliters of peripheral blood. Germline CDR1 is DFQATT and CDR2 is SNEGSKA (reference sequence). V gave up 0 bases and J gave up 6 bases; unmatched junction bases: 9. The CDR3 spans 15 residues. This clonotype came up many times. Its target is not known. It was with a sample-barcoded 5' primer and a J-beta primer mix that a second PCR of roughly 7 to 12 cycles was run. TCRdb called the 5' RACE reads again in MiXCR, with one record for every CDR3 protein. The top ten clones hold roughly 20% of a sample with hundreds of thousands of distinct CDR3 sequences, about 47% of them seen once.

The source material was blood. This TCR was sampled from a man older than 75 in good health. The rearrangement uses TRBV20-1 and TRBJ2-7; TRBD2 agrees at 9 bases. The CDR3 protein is CSARDVAGGISEQYF. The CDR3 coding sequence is TGCAGTGCTAGAGATGTGGCGGGAGGGATATCCGAGCAGTACTTC.